This T cell receptor (beta chain) derives from a study of patients and donors after allogeneic stem cell transplantation. The CDR3 spans 10 residues. Trimming left V 6 bases short and J 3 bases short, with 5 bases between. CDR1 is SQVTM and CDR2 is ANQGSEA in the germline V gene. TCRdb passed the RT-PCR reads through MiXCR, listing each CDR3 protein once. The table shows about 410,000 distinct CDR3 sequences, with approximately 16% occurring only once. Input material: blood, either unsorted or a sorted T cell fraction (not recorded which). The sequence was obtained from a human donor who was either an allogeneic HSCT recipient or a stem cell or donor lymphocyte infusion donor (not recorded which). It is not recorded whose cells these are; they may come from a transplant donor. The chain combines TRBV29-1 with TRBJ1-1; no reliable D call. Here the CDR3 reads CSVLDTEAFF. In DNA, the CDR3 is TGCAGCGTCCTGGACACTGAAGCTTTCTTT.